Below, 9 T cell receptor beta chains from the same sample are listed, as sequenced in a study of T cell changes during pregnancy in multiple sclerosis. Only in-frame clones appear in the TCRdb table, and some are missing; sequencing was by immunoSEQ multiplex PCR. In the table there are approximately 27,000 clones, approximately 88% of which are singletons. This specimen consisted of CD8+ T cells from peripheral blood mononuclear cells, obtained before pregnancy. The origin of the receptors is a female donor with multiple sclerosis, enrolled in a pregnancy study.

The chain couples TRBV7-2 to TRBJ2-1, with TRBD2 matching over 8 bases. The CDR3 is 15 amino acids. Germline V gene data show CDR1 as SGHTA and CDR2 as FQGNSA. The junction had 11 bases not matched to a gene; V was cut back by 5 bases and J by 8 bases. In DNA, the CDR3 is TGTGCCAGCAGCGCCTACGGGGGGGAAGGGGATGAGCAGTTCTTC. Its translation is CASSAYGGEGDEQFF. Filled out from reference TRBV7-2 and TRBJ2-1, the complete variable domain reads GAGVSQSPSNKVTEKGKDVELRCDPISGHTALYWYRQSLGQGLEFLIYFQGNSAPDKSGLPSDRFSAERTGGSVSTLTIQRTQQEDSAVYLCASSAYGGEGDEQFFGPGTRLTVL.

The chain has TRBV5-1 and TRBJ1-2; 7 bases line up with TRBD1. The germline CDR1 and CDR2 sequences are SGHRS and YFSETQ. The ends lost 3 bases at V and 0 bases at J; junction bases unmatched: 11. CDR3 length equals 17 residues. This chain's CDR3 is CASSSGQEAHPNYGYTF. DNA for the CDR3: TGCGCCAGCAGCTCTGGACAGGAGGCCCACCCTAACTATGGCTACACCTTC.

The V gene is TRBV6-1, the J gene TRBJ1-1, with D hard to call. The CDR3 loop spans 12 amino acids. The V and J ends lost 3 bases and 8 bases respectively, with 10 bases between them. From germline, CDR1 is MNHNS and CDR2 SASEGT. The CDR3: CASSEIGSEAFF. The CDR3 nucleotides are TGTGCCAGCAGTGAGATCGGGTCAGAAGCTTTCTTT.

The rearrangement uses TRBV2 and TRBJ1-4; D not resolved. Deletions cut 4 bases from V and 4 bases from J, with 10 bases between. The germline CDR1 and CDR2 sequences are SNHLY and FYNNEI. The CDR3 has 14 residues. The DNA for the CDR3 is TGTGCCAGCAGTGGATCGGGGTTTAATGAAAAACTGTTTTTT. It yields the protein CASSGSGFNEKLFF.

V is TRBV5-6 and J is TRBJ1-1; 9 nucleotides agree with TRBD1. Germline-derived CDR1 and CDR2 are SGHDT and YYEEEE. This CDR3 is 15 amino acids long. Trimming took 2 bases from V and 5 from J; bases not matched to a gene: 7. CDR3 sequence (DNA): TGTGCCAGCAGCTTTTTAGGGACAGGGAAAACTGAAGCTTTCTTT. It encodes CASSFLGTGKTEAFF. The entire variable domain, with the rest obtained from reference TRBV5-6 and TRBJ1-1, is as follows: DAGVTQSPTHLIKTRGQQVTLRCSPKSGHDTVSWYQQALGQGPQFIFQYYEEEERQRGNFPDRFSGHQFPNYSSELNVNALLLGDSALYLCASSFLGTGKTEAFFGQGTRLTVV.

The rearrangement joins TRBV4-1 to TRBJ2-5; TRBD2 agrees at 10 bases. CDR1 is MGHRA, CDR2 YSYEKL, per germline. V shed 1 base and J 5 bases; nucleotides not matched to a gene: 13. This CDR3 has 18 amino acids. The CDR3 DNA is TGCGCCAGCAGCCAAGGCGCCAGCGGGGGGGCGGTTCAGGAGACCCAGTACTTC. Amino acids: CASSQGASGGAVQETQYF.

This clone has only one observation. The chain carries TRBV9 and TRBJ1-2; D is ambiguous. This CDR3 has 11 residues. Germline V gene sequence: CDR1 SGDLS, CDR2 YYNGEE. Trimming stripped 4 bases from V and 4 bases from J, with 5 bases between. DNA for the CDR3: TGTGCCAGCAGCCAGGCCTATGGCTACACCTTC. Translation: CASSQAYGYTF.

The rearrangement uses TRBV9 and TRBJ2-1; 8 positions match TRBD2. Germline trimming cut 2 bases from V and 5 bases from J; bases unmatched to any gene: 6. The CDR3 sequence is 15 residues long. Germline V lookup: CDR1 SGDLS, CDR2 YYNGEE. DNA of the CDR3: TGTGCCAGCAGCGTTATCGGGGGGGCCCACAATGAGCAGTTCTTC. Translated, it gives CASSVIGGAHNEQFF. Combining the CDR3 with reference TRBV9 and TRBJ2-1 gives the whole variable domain DSGVTQTPKHLITATGQRVTLRCSPRSGDLSVYWYQQSLDQGLQFLIQYYNGEERAKGNILERFSAQQFPDLHSELNLSSLELGDSALYFCASSVIGGAHNEQFFGPGTRLTVL.

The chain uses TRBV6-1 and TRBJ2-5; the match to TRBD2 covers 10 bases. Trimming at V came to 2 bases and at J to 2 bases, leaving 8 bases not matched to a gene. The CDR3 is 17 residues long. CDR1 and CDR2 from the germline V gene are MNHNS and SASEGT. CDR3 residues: CASSESFWTSGQETQYF. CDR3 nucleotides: TGTGCCAGCAGTGAATCCTTTTGGACTAGCGGTCAAGAGACCCAGTACTTC.